A single sample is the source of the 5 T cell receptor beta chains below, sequenced in a study of OX40 agonist ivuxolimab in advanced cancers. The table came from immunoSEQ multiplex PCR; TCRdb's copy has only in-frame clones and leaves some out. The data hold under 85,000 clones, with 90% to 95% observed a single time. The input for sequencing was CD4+ or CD8+ T cells sorted from blood, taken in a trial of the OX40 agonist ivuxolimab. The source is an adult with an advanced solid tumor such as melanoma, head and neck, liver or kidney cancer.

V usage is TRBV6-5 and J usage is TRBJ1-2, with 7 bases fitting TRBD1. The CDR3 loop spans 14 amino acids. Germline V gene data show CDR1 as MNHEY and CDR2 as SVGAGI. J lost 4 bases, V lost 7 bases, and 9 bases had no gene match. The CDR3 protein is CASTSTGLSYGYTF. Written as DNA, the CDR3 is TGTGCCAGCACCTCGACAGGGTTGAGCTATGGCTACACCTTC.

The chain joins TRBV10-3 to TRBJ2-3, with D possibly being TRBD1 (5 bases). The V and J ends lost 6 bases and 1 base respectively, with 14 bases between them. From germline, CDR1 is ENHRY and CDR2 SYGVKD. This CDR3 has 15 amino acids. CDR3 sequence: CAISSDSLGTDTQYF. The CDR3 DNA is TGTGCCATCAGCTCAGACAGTCTAGGCACAGATACGCAGTATTTT.

The V and J genes are TRBV5-1 and TRBJ2-7; D not resolved. The CDR3 spans 11 residues. Trimming shortened V by 3 bases and J by 4 bases, and 5 bases separated the two germline ends. The V gene's germline CDR1 is SGHRS and CDR2 YFSETQ. The CDR3: CASSYGYEQYF. CDR3 nucleotide sequence: TGCGCCAGCAGCTACGGTTACGAGCAGTACTTC.

This chain connects TRBV5-4 to TRBJ2-5; the D gene is possibly TRBD2 (6 bases). Germline V lookup: CDR1 SGHNT, CDR2 YYREEE (reference sequence). V was cut by 0 bases and J by 8 bases, with 17 bases left in between. The CDR3 has 15 residues. In nucleotides, the CDR3 is TGTGCCAGCAGCTTGGAAAGGGATATGGGGGGAACCCAGTACTTC. Translated: CASSLERDMGGTQYF.

The V call is TRBV4-3, the J call TRBJ2-2; D gene unclear. CDR3 size: 16 residues. V shed 2 bases and J shed 0 bases, with 10 bases lying between them. CDR1 and CDR2 (germline): LGHNA, YSLEER. CDR3 coding DNA: TGCGCCAGCAGCCAAACGATGAGCGCGAACACCGGGGAGCTGTTTTTT. It encodes CASSQTMSANTGELFF.